Detailed here is one TCR beta chain. Its antigen is still unknown. The PCR was carried out with 60 Vbeta primers and 13 Jbeta primers. TCRdb's copy holds only in-frame clones and misses some; the assay was immunoSEQ multiplex PCR. Among 170,000 or so clones listed, just under 80% were seen once. The data were taken from a study of cytomegalovirus exposure and HLA in healthy donors. Study findings and constraints: CMV antigen specificity was confirmed in vitro for a few CMV-associated chains. With high specificity and sensitivity, the classifier reportedly diagnosed cytomegalovirus status. A later analysis linked a missense variant in DCLRE1C to the trimming of TCR beta V and J genes. Likely technical artifact: a cluster of highly shared sequence variants.

The CDR3 covers 15 residues. Trimming removed 5 bases from V and 12 bases from J, with 23 bases in between. Germline CDR1 is MDHEN and CDR2 is SYDVKM. This sequence was found in a woman aged 45-65 years in good health and CMV-seropositive. The sequencing sample was made of PBMCs. The rearrangement uses TRBV28 and TRBJ1-5, with TRBD1 as a possible D gene (5 bases). The CDR3 region has the DNA TGTGCCAGCAGTCCTCAAGGGACCGGGACTCGGGTCCAGCATTTT. This translates into CASSPQGTGTRVQHF. The full variable domain, in which reference TRBV28 and TRBJ1-5 provide the parts outside the CDR3, is DVKVTQSSRYLVKRTGEKVFLECVQDMDHENMFWYRQDPGLGLRLIYFSYDVKMKEKGDIPEGYSVSREKKERFSLILESASTNQTSMYLCASSPQGTGTRVQHFGDGTRLSIL.